These 4 T cell receptor beta chains originate from one sample sequenced in a study of shared clonotypes between healthy human individuals. Sequenced by immunoSEQ multiplex PCR; TCRdb stores in-frame clones only, minus some. The sample carries more than 400,000 clones, approximately 95% recorded once. Specimen: naive CD4+ T cells sorted from blood. Subset reported: CD45RA+ positively selected. These receptors were obtained from a woman between 25 and 40 years old in good health.

V gene TRBV19 combines with J gene TRBJ2-7; D is ambiguous. This CDR3 contains 13 residues. V was shortened by 4 bases and J by 3 bases, with 10 bases between the two germline ends. The germline V gene encodes CDR1 LNHDA and CDR2 SQIVND (reference sequence). The chain's CDR3 is CASSRGPDYEQYF. The CDR3 DNA follows: TGTGCCAGTAGTAGAGGACCGGACTACGAGCAGTACTTC.

The chain joins TRBV5-1 to TRBJ1-1; D not resolved. There are 14 residues in the CDR3. The V end lost 1 base, the J end lost 11 bases, and 18 bases lay between the germline ends. Germline V gives CDR1 SGHRS, CDR2 YFSETQ. The CDR3 region is CASSLSTGEYLAFF. Here the CDR3 DNA reads TGCGCCAGCAGCTTGTCCACGGGAGAATATTTGGCTTTCTTT.

V usage is TRBV19 and J usage is TRBJ2-7; 13 nucleotides align to TRBD2. J was trimmed by 4 bases and V by 3 bases; bases with no gene match: 9. The CDR3 runs to 17 residues. The germline gives CDR1 LNHDA, CDR2 SQIVND (reference sequence). The CDR3 DNA is TGTGCCAGTAGTATGGCCAGGACTAGCGGGAGAGGGTACGAGCAGTACTTC. This encodes CASSMARTSGRGYEQYF.

This clone was recorded only once. This chain uses TRBV2 with TRBJ2-2; no clear D gene. Germline CDR1 SNHLY, CDR2 FYNNEI. This CDR3 is built from 14 residues. The ends were cut back, 6 bases at V and 1 base at J, with 9 bases in the middle. CDR3 in amino acids: CASSPIRNTGELFF. CDR3 nucleotides: TGTGCCAGCAGCCCAATAAGGAACACCGGGGAGCTGTTTTTT. Looking up the rest from reference TRBV2 and TRBJ2-2 gives the full variable domain: EPEVTQTPSHQVTQMGQEVILRCVPISNHLYFYWYRQILGQKVEFLVSFYNNEISEKSEIFDDQFSVERPDGSNFTLKIRSTKLEDSAMYFCASSPIRNTGELFFGEGSRLTVL.